This T cell receptor (beta chain) was observed in a study of neurological immune-mediated disorders. Study-level results: Phylogenetically, 18 of 34 multiple sclerosis patients' repertoires fell into one related-CDR3 cluster, a possible signature. No CDR3 amino acid sequences recurred among expanded clones across subjects, suggesting private repertoires in all groups.

In TCRdb, the 5' RACE reads were re-called with MiXCR into one record per CDR3 protein. Of tens of thousands of distinct CDR3 sequences in the sample, just over 2.5% are singletons; the top ten hold roughly 1.2%. There are many counts of this clonotype. The antigen is unknown. The CDR3 extends over 11 amino acids. The germline V and J ends were trimmed by 5 bases and 7 bases, with 6 bases remaining between them. Germline CDR1 reads SGHVS; CDR2 reads FQNEAQ. PBMCs numbering 2 million and stored at -80 C yielded the unsorted libraries. The source is a woman in her 30s with multiple sclerosis. The sequenced sample consisted of PBMCs. The V gene is TRBV7-8, the J gene TRBJ2-1; D is ambiguous. The CDR3 nucleotides read TGTGCCAGCAGCCGCGCAAATGAGCAGTTCTTC. Protein sequence: CASSRANEQFF.